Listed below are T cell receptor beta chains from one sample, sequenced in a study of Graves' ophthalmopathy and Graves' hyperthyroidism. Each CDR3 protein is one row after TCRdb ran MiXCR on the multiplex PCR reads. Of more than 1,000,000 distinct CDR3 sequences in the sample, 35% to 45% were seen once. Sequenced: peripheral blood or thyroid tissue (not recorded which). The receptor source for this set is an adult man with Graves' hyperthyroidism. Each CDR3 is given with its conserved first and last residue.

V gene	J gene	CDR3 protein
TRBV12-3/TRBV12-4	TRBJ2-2	CASSLAGRGLFF
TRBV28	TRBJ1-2	CASSLWSGAYGYTF
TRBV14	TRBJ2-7	CASSPSQYEQYF
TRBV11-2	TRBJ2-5	CASSPWGGGEETQYF
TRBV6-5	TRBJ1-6	CASSSTHRGLNNSPLHF
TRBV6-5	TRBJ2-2	CASMALGQGNTGELFF
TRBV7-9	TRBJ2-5	CASIPGTDKETQYF
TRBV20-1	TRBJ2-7	CSARGLAGGPSYEQYF
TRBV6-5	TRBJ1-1	CASSRHSGGAGTEAFF
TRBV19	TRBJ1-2	CASSYATGSRYGYTF
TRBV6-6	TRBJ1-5	CASSLSPATGGEQPQHF
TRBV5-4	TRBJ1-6	CASSSQPDSIPLHF
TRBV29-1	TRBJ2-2	CSVGSGTNTGELFF
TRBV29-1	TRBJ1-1	CSVLNTEAFF
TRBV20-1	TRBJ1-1	CSASLRENTEAFF
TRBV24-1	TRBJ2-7	CATSDRDSYEQYF
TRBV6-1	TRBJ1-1	CASSYSPGGNAEAFF
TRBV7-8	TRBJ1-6	CASGQGVSYNSPLHF
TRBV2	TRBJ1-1	CASSARVNTEAFF
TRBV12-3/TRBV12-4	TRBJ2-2	CASSSQLAGANTGELFF
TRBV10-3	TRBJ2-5	CATSDLPRGRNQETQYF
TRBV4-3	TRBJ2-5	CASSQGRWTSGRVETQYF